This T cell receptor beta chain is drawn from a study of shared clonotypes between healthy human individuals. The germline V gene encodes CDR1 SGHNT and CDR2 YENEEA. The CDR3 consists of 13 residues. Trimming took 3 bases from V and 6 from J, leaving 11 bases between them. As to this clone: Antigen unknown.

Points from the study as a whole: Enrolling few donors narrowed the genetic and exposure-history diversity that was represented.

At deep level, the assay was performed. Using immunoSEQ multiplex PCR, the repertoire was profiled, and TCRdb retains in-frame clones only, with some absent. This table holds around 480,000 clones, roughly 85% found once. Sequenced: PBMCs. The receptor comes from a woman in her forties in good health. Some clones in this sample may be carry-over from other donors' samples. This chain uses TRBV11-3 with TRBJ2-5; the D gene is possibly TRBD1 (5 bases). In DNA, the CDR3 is TGTGCCAGCAGCTTGTCAGGGCGGCAGACCCAGTACTTC. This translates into CASSLSGRQTQYF.